Below, 13 T cell receptor beta chains from the same sample are listed, as sequenced in a study of blood T cell repertoires in COVID-19. Here immunoSEQ multiplex PCR was the method, and the copy in TCRdb shows in-frame clones only, minus some. The sample lists roughly 340,000 clones; 87% were seen once. The source material was PBMCs or T cells enriched from blood (not recorded which). The receptor source for this set is a man aged 40-55 years in a cohort exposed to, infected with or recovered from COVID-19 (not recorded which).

Only a few counts were recorded for this clone. This chain joins TRBV19 and TRBJ2-3, with 14 bases lining up with TRBD2. V lost 4 bases and J lost 5; bases outside the gene matches: 14. In germline, CDR1 is LNHDA, CDR2 SQIVND (reference sequence). This CDR3 region has 19 residues. CDR3 sequence (DNA): TGTGCCAGTAGTAAGGGACTAGCGGGAGCCCATCCCTCGGGAGATACGCAGTATTTT. Encoded protein: CASSKGLAGAHPSGDTQYF.

This rearrangement joins TRBV4-1 to TRBJ1-1, with D unresolved. V lost 1 base, J lost 5 bases, and 14 bases lay in between. Germline-derived CDR1 and CDR2 are MGHRA and YSYEKL. This CDR3 region has 15 residues. As DNA, the CDR3 is TGCGCCAGCAGCCAAGCTCCGCTCCGGGGTACTGAAGCTTTCTTT. Translated, it gives CASSQAPLRGTEAFF.

This clone appeared a single time. This chain connects TRBV28 to TRBJ1-1, with a possible D match to TRBD1 (5 bases). CDR1 is MDHEN, CDR2 SYDVKM, per germline. V lost 3 bases to trimming and J lost 0 bases, with 8 bases between them. The CDR3 is 14 amino acids. CDR3 residues: CASSLGGVNTEAFF. In nucleotides, the CDR3 is TGTGCCAGCAGTTTGGGGGGAGTGAACACTGAAGCTTTCTTT. The full variable domain, rest sourced from reference TRBV28 and TRBJ1-1, is DVKVTQSSRYLVKRTGEKVFLECVQDMDHENMFWYRQDPGLGLRLIYFSYDVKMKEKGDIPEGYSVSREKKERFSLILESASTNQTSMYLCASSLGGVNTEAFFGQGTRLTVV.

Notes on this clone: Other DNA sequences in the sample encode the same CDR3. The chain uses TRBV19 and TRBJ2-5; possible D gene TRBD1, 9 bases. The length of the CDR3 is 15 residues. Germline V lookup: CDR1 LNHDA, CDR2 SQIVND (reference sequence). Trimming cost V 3 bases and J 2 bases, with 13 bases left between them. CDR3: CASSISGTGQETQYF. The CDR3 coding sequence is TGTGCCAGTAGTATTAGCGGGACAGGGCAAGAGACCCAGTACTTC. The variable domain in full, completed from reference TRBV19 and TRBJ2-5, reads DGGITQSPKYLFRKEGQNVTLSCEQNLNHDAMYWYRQDPGQGLRLIYYSQIVNDFQKGDIAEGYSVSREKKESFPLTVTSAQKNPTAFYLCASSISGTGQETQYFGPGTRLLVL.

This CDR3 is CASSIMGRTGELFF. In DNA, the CDR3 is TGTGCCAGTAGTATCATGGGGAGGACCGGGGAGCTGTTTTTT. This chain uses TRBV19 with TRBJ2-2, with a tentative D call TRBD2 (6 bases). The CDR3 is 14 amino acids. Germline-derived CDR1 and CDR2 are LNHDA and SQIVND (reference sequence). Trimming removed 3 bases at V and 5 bases at J, with 10 bases between.

The chain couples TRBV6-5 to TRBJ1-1; no definite D call. V lost 7 bases and J lost 1, with 10 bases in between. CDR3 length equals 13 residues. Per germline, CDR1 MNHEY and CDR2 SVGAGI. CDR3 nucleotide sequence: TGTGCCAGCACCAAACAAACGAACACTGAAGCTTTCTTT. As protein: CASTKQTNTEAFF.

This clone was counted a few times. The chain combines TRBV5-1 with TRBJ2-3; 7 bases agree with TRBD2. CDR1 is SGHRS and CDR2 is YFSETQ in the germline V gene. The V gene end was trimmed by 0 bases and the J gene end by 3 bases; junction bases not matched to a gene: 4. The CDR3 sequence is 15 residues long. As DNA, the CDR3 is TGCGCCAGCAGCTTGGGGAGCGGGGTTACAGATACGCAGTATTTT. This translates into CASSLGSGVTDTQYF.

The J gene is TRBJ1-1, the V gene TRBV7-9, with TRBD1 as a possible D gene (5 bases). V was clipped by 4 bases and J by 1 base, with 10 bases between them. Germline assignment: CDR1 SEHNR and CDR2 FQNEAQ (reference sequence). The CDR3 spans 14 residues. This chain's CDR3 is CASSSGLPNTEAFF. The CDR3 nucleotides are TGTGCCAGCAGCTCGGGACTGCCGAACACTGAAGCTTTCTTT.

The V call is TRBV7-6, the J call TRBJ2-7; 10 positions match TRBD1. Germline CDR1 SGHVS, CDR2 FNYEAQ. CDR3 size: 15 residues. The V gene end was trimmed by 4 bases and the J gene end by 3 bases; junction bases not matched to a gene: 6. The CDR3 region has the DNA TGTGCCAGCAGCTCGCCCGGGACAGGGGTCTACGAGCAGTACTTC. Translated: CASSSPGTGVYEQYF.

The chain is built from TRBV7-9 and TRBJ2-3; D not resolved. Germline-derived CDR1 and CDR2 are SEHNR and FQNEAQ (reference sequence). V lost 1 base and J 0 bases, leaving 8 bases between the germline ends. This CDR3 contains 15 residues. The CDR3 sequence: CASSLGRSSTDTQYF. Written as DNA, the CDR3 is TGTGCCAGCAGCTTAGGGCGGAGTAGCACAGATACGCAGTATTTT. Looking up the rest from reference TRBV7-9 and TRBJ2-3 gives the full variable domain: DTGVSQNPRHKITKRGQNVTFRCDPISEHNRLYWYRQTLGQGPEFLTYFQNEAQLEKSRLLSDRFSAERPKGSFSTLEIQRTEQGDSAMYLCASSLGRSSTDTQYFGPGTRLTVL.

The chain joins TRBV27 to TRBJ1-1; 7 bases agree with TRBD1. The germline gives CDR1 MNHEY, CDR2 SMNVEV (reference sequence). The junction had 4 bases not matched to a gene; V was cut back by 3 bases and J by 3 bases. The CDR3 has 14 residues. Here the CDR3 reads CASSFGTADTEAFF. CDR3 coding DNA: TGTGCCAGCAGTTTTGGGACAGCGGACACTGAAGCTTTCTTT.

The V gene is TRBV7-9, the J gene TRBJ2-1; 7 bases align to TRBD2. CDR1 and CDR2 (germline): SEHNR, FQNEAQ (reference sequence). J gave up 5 bases and V 1 base, and 5 bases lay outside the gene matches. The CDR3 loop spans 15 amino acids. The chain's CDR3 is CASSLDTTSNNEQFF. The DNA of the CDR3 is TGTGCCAGCAGCTTAGACACGACTAGCAACAATGAGCAGTTCTTC.

This rearrangement joins TRBV2 to TRBJ1-5, with TRBD1 identical over 8 bases. V lost 6 bases and J lost 4; bases outside the gene matches: 5. CDR1 and CDR2 (germline): SNHLY, FYNNEI. This CDR3 contains 14 residues. In nucleotides, the CDR3 is TGTGCCAGCAGAGCCCGACAGGGGAATCAGCCCCAGCATTTT. Translated, it gives CASRARQGNQPQHF. The full variable domain, rest sourced from reference TRBV2 and TRBJ1-5, is EPEVTQTPSHQVTQMGQEVILRCVPISNHLYFYWYRQILGQKVEFLVSFYNNEISEKSEIFDDQFSVERPDGSNFTLKIRSTKLEDSAMYFCASRARQGNQPQHFGDGTRLSIL.